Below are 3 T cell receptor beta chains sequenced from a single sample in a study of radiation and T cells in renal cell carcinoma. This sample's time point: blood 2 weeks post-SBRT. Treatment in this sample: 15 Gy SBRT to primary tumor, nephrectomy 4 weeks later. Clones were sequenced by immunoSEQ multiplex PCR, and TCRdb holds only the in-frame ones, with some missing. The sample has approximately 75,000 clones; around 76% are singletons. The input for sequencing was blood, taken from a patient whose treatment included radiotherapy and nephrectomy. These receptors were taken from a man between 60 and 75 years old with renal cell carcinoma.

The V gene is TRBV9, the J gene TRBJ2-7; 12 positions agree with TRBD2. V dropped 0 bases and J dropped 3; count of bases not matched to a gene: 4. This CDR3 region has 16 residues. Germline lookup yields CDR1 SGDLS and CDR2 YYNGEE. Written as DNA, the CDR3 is TGTGCCAGCAGCGTAGGGCCTAGCGGGAGGGTCTACGAGCAGTACTTC. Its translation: CASSVGPSGRVYEQYF.

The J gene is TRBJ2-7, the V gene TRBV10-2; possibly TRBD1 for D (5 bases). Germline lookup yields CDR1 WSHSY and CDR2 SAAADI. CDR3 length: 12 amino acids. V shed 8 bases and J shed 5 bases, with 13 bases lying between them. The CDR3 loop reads CASSRQHHEQYF. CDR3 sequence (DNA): TGCGCCAGCTCAAGACAGCACCACGAGCAGTACTTC.

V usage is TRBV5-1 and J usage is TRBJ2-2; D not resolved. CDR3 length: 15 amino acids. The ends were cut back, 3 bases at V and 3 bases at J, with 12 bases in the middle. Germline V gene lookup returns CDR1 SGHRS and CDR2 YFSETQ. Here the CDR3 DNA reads TGCGCCAGCAGCTCGGTACCGGTATACACCGGGGAGCTGTTTTTT. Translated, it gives CASSSVPVYTGELFF.